This T cell receptor beta chain was identified in a study of monozygotic twins with cystic fibrosis. Points from the study as a whole: The repertoire was suggested to be naive-dominated, clonality median around 0.0095. Nucleotide-identical clonotype sharing was significantly higher within monozygotic CF twin pairs than between unrelated CF individuals.

This CDR3 has 15 amino acids. Trimming took off 6 bases at V and 1 base at J, with 13 bases between the two ends. Germline CDR1 SNHLY, CDR2 FYNNEI. This clone is a singleton in its sample. Its target is not known. Produced via immunoSEQ multiplex PCR; TCRdb's table is partial and in-frame only. The sample includes some 15,000 clones, 80% to 90% seen only once; the top ten take more than 0.85%. V usage is TRBV2 and J usage is TRBJ1-5, with TRBD1 as a possible D gene (5 bases). Sequenced input: blood. This clonotype was obtained from a boy between 10 and 17 years old with cystic fibrosis. The CDR3 DNA is TGTGCCAGCAGAGACACAGGTCTCAGCAATCAGCCCCAGCATTTT. Translating gives CASRDTGLSNQPQHF.